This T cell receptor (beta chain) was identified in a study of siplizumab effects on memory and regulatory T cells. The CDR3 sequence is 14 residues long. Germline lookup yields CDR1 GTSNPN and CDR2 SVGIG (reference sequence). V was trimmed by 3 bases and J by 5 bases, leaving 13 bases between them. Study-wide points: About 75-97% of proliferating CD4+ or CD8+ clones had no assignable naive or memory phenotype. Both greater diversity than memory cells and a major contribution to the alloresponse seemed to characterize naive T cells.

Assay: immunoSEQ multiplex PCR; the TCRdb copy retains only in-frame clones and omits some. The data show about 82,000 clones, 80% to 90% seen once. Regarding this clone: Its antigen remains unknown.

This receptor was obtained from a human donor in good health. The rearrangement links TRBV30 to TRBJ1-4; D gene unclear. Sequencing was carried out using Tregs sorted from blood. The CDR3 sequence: CAWRPTVLNEKLFF. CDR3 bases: TGTGCCTGGAGGCCAACAGTACTCAATGAAAAACTGTTTTTT.